This T cell receptor (beta chain) was recovered during a study of graft-versus-host responses after intestinal transplantation. Study-level points and caveats: GvH clones were found in recipient marrow; some appeared first in ileum or blood. Declines in HvG clones occurring early post-transplant were associated with peak circulating GvH clone levels. Allografts from individuals with graft-donor T cell macrochimerism displayed high graft-versus-host to host-versus-graft clonal ratios.

Sequenced by immunoSEQ multiplex PCR; TCRdb stores in-frame clones only, minus some. The sample holds about 100,000 clones, about 90% seen once. Comments on this clone: The antigen is undetermined.

Unmatched junction bases numbered 12, after V lost 2 bases and J lost 2 bases. Germline V lookup: CDR1 MGHRA, CDR2 YSYEKL. This CDR3 contains 17 residues. The sample was unstimulated CD4+ T cells sorted from spleen or lymph node cells, taken before intestinal transplant. The chain joins TRBV4-1 to TRBJ2-7, with 7 bases identical to TRBD1. The TCR originated in a human donor who received an intestinal transplant. In nucleotides, the CDR3 is TGCGCCAGCAGCCAAAATTTGAGGGACAGCTCGACCTACGAGCAGTACTTC. Protein sequence: CASSQNLRDSSTYEQYF.